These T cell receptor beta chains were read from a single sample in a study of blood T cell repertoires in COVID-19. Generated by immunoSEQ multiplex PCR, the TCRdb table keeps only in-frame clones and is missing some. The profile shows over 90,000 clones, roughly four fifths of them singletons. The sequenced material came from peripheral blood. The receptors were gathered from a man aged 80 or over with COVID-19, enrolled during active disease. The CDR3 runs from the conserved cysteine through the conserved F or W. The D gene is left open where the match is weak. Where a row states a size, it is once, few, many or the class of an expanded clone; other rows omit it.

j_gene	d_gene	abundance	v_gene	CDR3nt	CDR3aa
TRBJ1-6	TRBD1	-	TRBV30	TGTGCCTGGATCAGGACAGGGAATAATTCACCCCTCCACTTT	CAWIRTGNNSPLHF
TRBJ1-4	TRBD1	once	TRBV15	TGTGCCACCAGCAACAGGGGGCCTGGTGAAAAACTGTTTTTT	CATSNRGPGEKLFF
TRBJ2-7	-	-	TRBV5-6	TGTGCCAGCAGCTTGCCAGAAGCCTACGAGCAGTACTTC	CASSLPEAYEQYF
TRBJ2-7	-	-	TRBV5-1	TGCGCCAGCAGCTTGGAAGGGAGAGGGGGTTACGAGCAGTACTTC	CASSLEGRGGYEQYF
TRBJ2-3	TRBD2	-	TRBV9	TGTGCCAGCAGCGTACGAGCGGGGAGCACAGATACGCAGTATTTT	CASSVRAGSTDTQYF
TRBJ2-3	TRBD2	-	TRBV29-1	TGCAGCGTCCGGACTAGCGGGAGAGATACGCAGTATTTT	CSVRTSGRDTQYF
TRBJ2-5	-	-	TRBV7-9	TGTGCCAGCAGCTTAGGTTCCGGGACCCAGTACTTC	CASSLGSGTQYF
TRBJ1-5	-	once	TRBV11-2	TGTGCCAGCAGCTTAGGTGGGCTTCAGCCCCAGCATTTT	CASSLGGLQPQHF
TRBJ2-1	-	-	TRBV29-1	TGCAGCGCTAGGACAGAACCTCTAGAGCAGTTCTTC	CSARTEPLEQFF
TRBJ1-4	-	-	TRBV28	TGTGCCAGCAGTTTAGCAGGGGATAATGAAAAACTGTTTTTT	CASSLAGDNEKLFF
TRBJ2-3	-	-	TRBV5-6	TGTGCCAGCAGCTTCCTTTACCGGGGGGCGACAGATACGCAGTATTTT	CASSFLYRGATDTQYF